A selection of T cell receptor beta chains follows, all from one sample in a study of cytomegalovirus exposure and HLA in healthy donors. The method was immunoSEQ multiplex PCR; TCRdb's version includes in-frame clones alone and lacks a portion of them. The sample lists approximately 89,000 clones; 81% were seen once. The source material was PBMCs. Receptor source: a human donor in good health. Both conserved end residues are part of each CDR3. A D gene is named only where the DNA matches it firmly. Clone size is not always given. Where it is, it says once, few, many or a class for expanded clones.

size: NA; D: TRBD2; V: TRBV15; J: TRBJ2-1; DNA: TGTGCCACCAGCAGCCCCGGGAGGCTAATTTCTGGGGAGCAGTTCTTC; CDR3: CATSSPGRLISGEQFF
size: NA; D: NA; V: TRBV10-3; J: TRBJ2-7; DNA: TGTGCCATCAGTGAGTTAGGGGCGTACGAGCAGTACTTC; CDR3: CAISELGAYEQYF
size: NA; D: TRBD1; V: TRBV5-1; J: TRBJ2-1; DNA: TGCGCCAGCAGCTTGGTATCAGGGGGCAGGGATGAGCAGTTCTTC; CDR3: CASSLVSGGRDEQFF
size: few; D: NA; V: TRBV6-1; J: TRBJ1-5; DNA: TGTGCCAGCAGCCCGGGAGTTAGTCAGCCCCAGCATTTT; CDR3: CASSPGVSQPQHF
size: NA; D: NA; V: TRBV6-5; J: TRBJ1-1; DNA: TGTGCGACTGGGCAGGGGTACACTGAAGCTTTCTTT; CDR3: CATGQGYTEAFF
size: few; D: TRBD2; V: TRBV9; J: TRBJ2-1; DNA: TGTGCCAGCAGTAACCCTCTAGAGCGGGGGGATTTTTACAATGAGCAGTTCTTC; CDR3: CASSNPLERGDFYNEQFF
size: NA; D: NA; V: TRBV28; J: TRBJ1-1; DNA: TGTGCCAGCAGTTTAACCGGGGGGAACACTGAAGCTTTCTTT; CDR3: CASSLTGGNTEAFF
size: NA; D: NA; V: TRBV7-6; J: TRBJ2-2; DNA: TGTGCCAGCAGTCCAGGGTTTGTCGGGGAGCTGTTTTTT; CDR3: CASSPGFVGELFF
size: NA; D: NA; V: TRBV5-1; J: TRBJ2-5; DNA: TGCGCCAGCAGCTTGGGCGGGGCGGTTGAGACCCAGTACTTC; CDR3: CASSLGGAVETQYF
size: NA; D: TRBD2; V: TRBV25-1; J: TRBJ2-2; DNA: TGTGCCAGCCAGGGGACTAGCGGGCTTAACACCGGGGAGCTGTTTTTT; CDR3: CASQGTSGLNTGELFF
size: NA; D: NA; V: TRBV5-6; J: TRBJ2-5; DNA: TGTGCCAGCACCGGACTGGAAGAGACCCAGTACTTC; CDR3: CASTGLEETQYF
size: once; D: NA; V: TRBV4-3; J: TRBJ2-7; DNA: TGCGCCAGCAGCCAAGATAGAGGACTCCCCTACGAGCAGTACTTC; CDR3: CASSQDRGLPYEQYF
size: NA; D: TRBD1; V: TRBV23-1; J: TRBJ2-4; DNA: TGCGCCAGCAGTCATAAGGGACAGGGCAACATTCAGTACTTC; CDR3: CASSHKGQGNIQYF
size: NA; D: NA; V: TRBV6-4; J: TRBJ2-1; DNA: TGTGCCAGCAGTGCGGGACTCCCTCCCAATGAGCAGTTCTTC; CDR3: CASSAGLPPNEQFF
size: NA; D: NA; V: TRBV21-1; J: TRBJ1-2; DNA: TGTGCCAGCAGCAAAAAAAATGAGACAGGGGGCGTAGATGGCTACACCTTC; CDR3: CASSKKNETGGVDGYTF
size: NA; D: NA; V: TRBV11-2; J: TRBJ2-3; DNA: TGTGCCAGCAGAGGGGGTTGGGGACCAGATACGCAGTATTTT; CDR3: CASRGGWGPDTQYF
size: NA; D: NA; V: TRBV4-2; J: TRBJ2-5; DNA: TGTGCCAGCAGCCAAGTGGCTAACGGGGATTTAGAGACCCAGTACTTC; CDR3: CASSQVANGDLETQYF
size: few; D: TRBD1; V: TRBV5-1; J: TRBJ2-1; DNA: TGCGCCAGCAGCCAGACAGGGAGCAATGAGCAGTTCTTC; CDR3: CASSQTGSNEQFF
size: NA; D: TRBD1; V: TRBV27; J: TRBJ2-7; DNA: TGTGCCAGCAGTTTCGGGGACAGGGGACACGAGCAGTACTTC; CDR3: CASSFGDRGHEQYF
size: once; D: TRBD2; V: TRBV7-3; J: TRBJ2-5; DNA: TGTGCCAGCAGCAAGACTAGCGGGAGGGATAAAGAGACCCAGTACTTC; CDR3: CASSKTSGRDKETQYF
size: NA; D: NA; V: TRBV19; J: TRBJ1-2; DNA: TGTGCCAGTAGTATAGGTGGCCCTGGCTACACCTTC; CDR3: CASSIGGPGYTF
size: NA; D: NA; V: TRBV12-5; J: TRBJ2-7; DNA: TGTGCTAGTGGTTTCAAATACGAGCAGTACTTC; CDR3: CASGFKYEQYF
size: NA; D: NA; V: TRBV4-3; J: TRBJ2-2; DNA: TGCGCCAGCAGCCATAGGGGGACCGGGGAGCTGTTTTTT; CDR3: CASSHRGTGELFF
size: NA; D: NA; V: TRBV5-5; J: TRBJ1-2; DNA: TGTGCCAGCAGCTTGGGACAGTCCTATGGCTACACCTTC; CDR3: CASSLGQSYGYTF
size: NA; D: TRBD2; V: TRBV7-2; J: TRBJ2-1; DNA: TGTGCCAGCAGCTTAAACGGGAGGGTGGGGGAGCAGTTCTTC; CDR3: CASSLNGRVGEQFF
size: NA; D: TRBD2; V: TRBV2; J: TRBJ2-7; DNA: TGTGCCAGCAGTGCCGGGACTAGCGCCTATTTTGTCTCCTACGAGCAGTACTTC; CDR3: CASSAGTSAYFVSYEQYF
size: NA; D: NA; V: TRBV9; J: TRBJ1-1; DNA: TGTGCCAGCAGCGTAGGGCCGAACACTGAAGCTTTCTTT; CDR3: CASSVGPNTEAFF
size: NA; D: NA; V: TRBV18; J: TRBJ1-1; DNA: TGTGCCAGCTCACTCCGCCCGGACAGCAACACTGAAGCTTTCTTT; CDR3: CASSLRPDSNTEAFF
size: NA; D: NA; V: TRBV5-6; J: TRBJ1-2; DNA: TGTGCCAGCAGCCCCCGGAGGTTCGGCTATGGCTACACCTTC; CDR3: CASSPRRFGYGYTF
size: NA; D: TRBD1; V: TRBV9; J: TRBJ1-2; DNA: TGTGCCAGCAGCGTAGCAGGACAGGGGATCTATGGCTACACCTTC; CDR3: CASSVAGQGIYGYTF
size: NA; D: NA; V: TRBV4-3; J: TRBJ1-2; DNA: TGCGCCAGCAGCCAAGATAGTAGGGCAGGGGCCTATGGCTACACCTTC; CDR3: CASSQDSRAGAYGYTF
size: NA; D: NA; V: TRBV5-6; J: TRBJ2-4; DNA: TGTGCCAGCAGCTTTTATGTCGAGCGGGCCGGAGCCAAAAACATTCAGTACTTC; CDR3: CASSFYVERAGAKNIQYF
size: few; D: NA; V: TRBV6-5; J: TRBJ1-3; DNA: TGTGCCAGCAGCCGGGATTTCTCTGGAAACACCATATATTTT; CDR3: CASSRDFSGNTIYF
size: NA; D: NA; V: TRBV25-1; J: TRBJ2-7; DNA: TGTGCCAGCAGTGCTCCAGGGACTCCCTACGAGCAGTACTTC; CDR3: CASSAPGTPYEQYF
size: few; D: NA; V: TRBV9; J: TRBJ1-1; DNA: TGTGCCAGCAGCGTAGGTCAGGAGAACACTGAAGCTTTCTTT; CDR3: CASSVGQENTEAFF
size: once; D: NA; V: TRBV9; J: TRBJ2-2; DNA: TGTGCCAGCAGCCCGACAAGCAGGGTGGGCACCGGGGAGCTGTTTTTT; CDR3: CASSPTSRVGTGELFF
size: NA; D: TRBD2; V: TRBV9; J: TRBJ2-2; DNA: TGTGCCAGCAGCGTAGTCGGGACTAGCGGGAGGGGCGGGGAGCTGTTTTTT; CDR3: CASSVVGTSGRGGELFF
size: NA; D: NA; V: TRBV5-1; J: TRBJ2-3; DNA: TGCGCCAGCAGCTTGGAGGTGGGGCGGTTTCCCACAGATACGCAGTATTTT; CDR3: CASSLEVGRFPTDTQYF
size: NA; D: NA; V: TRBV6-4; J: TRBJ1-2; DNA: TGTGCCAGCAGTGACTCCGCAAGGACACAGAACTATGGCTACACCTTC; CDR3: CASSDSARTQNYGYTF
size: NA; D: NA; V: TRBV2; J: TRBJ2-4; DNA: TGTGCCAGCAGTGAGGCGTTACAGCTAGCCAAAAACATTCAGTACTTC; CDR3: CASSEALQLAKNIQYF
size: NA; D: NA; V: TRBV29-1; J: TRBJ2-1; DNA: TGCAGCGTTGGCGGCCGGCGGGACTCCTACAATGAGCAGTTCTTC; CDR3: CSVGGRRDSYNEQFF
size: NA; D: TRBD1; V: TRBV15; J: TRBJ1-2; DNA: TGTGCCACCAGCAGACAGGACAGGGGCAACTATGGCTACACCTTC; CDR3: CATSRQDRGNYGYTF
size: once; D: NA; V: TRBV4-3; J: TRBJ1-1; DNA: TGCGCCAGCAGCCTCGTGAAGGGGGGAGGGGGAGCTTTCTTT; CDR3: CASSLVKGGGGAFF
size: NA; D: TRBD1; V: TRBV28; J: TRBJ1-2; DNA: TGTGCCAGCCGGGACAGTGGATTTGGCTACACCTTC; CDR3: CASRDSGFGYTF
size: NA; D: NA; V: TRBV11-2; J: TRBJ1-5; DNA: TGTGCCAGCAGCTTGACGGGGTCGGGGCCCCAGCATTTT; CDR3: CASSLTGSGPQHF
size: NA; D: NA; V: TRBV7-2; J: TRBJ2-1; DNA: TGTGCCAGCAGCTTAAATGGGCAGGGCCTCAATGAGCAGTTCTTC; CDR3: CASSLNGQGLNEQFF
size: few; D: TRBD1; V: TRBV30; J: TRBJ1-1; DNA: TGTGCCTGGAGAGCACAGGGGGTTATCACTGAAGCTTTCTTT; CDR3: CAWRAQGVITEAFF
size: NA; D: NA; V: TRBV7-8; J: TRBJ2-7; DNA: TGTGCCAGCAGCTTAGTAATCTCAGGGCTCCATTCCTACGAGCAGTACTTC; CDR3: CASSLVISGLHSYEQYF
size: NA; D: NA; V: TRBV9; J: TRBJ2-1; DNA: TGTGCCAGCAGCGTAGTGGAAGGGGTGAATGAGCAGTTCTTC; CDR3: CASSVVEGVNEQFF
size: few; D: TRBD1; V: TRBV25-1; J: TRBJ2-2; DNA: TGTGCCAGCAGTGAACAGGGGGCCCGAAGGACCGGGGAGCTGTTTTTT; CDR3: CASSEQGARRTGELFF
size: NA; D: TRBD1; V: TRBV6-5; J: TRBJ2-7; DNA: TGTGCCAGCAGTGACGTGACAGGGGGTGAGCAGTACTTC; CDR3: CASSDVTGGEQYF